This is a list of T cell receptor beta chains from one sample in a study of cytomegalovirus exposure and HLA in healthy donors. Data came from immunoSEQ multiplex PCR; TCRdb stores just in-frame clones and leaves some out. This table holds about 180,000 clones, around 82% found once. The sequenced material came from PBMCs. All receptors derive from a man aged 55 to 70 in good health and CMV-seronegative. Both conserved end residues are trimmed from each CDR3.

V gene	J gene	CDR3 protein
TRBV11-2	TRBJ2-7	ASSLKNPPRESHREQY
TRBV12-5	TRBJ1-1	ASGLHLTGTNTEAF
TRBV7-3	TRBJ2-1	ASSPIRGSYNEQF
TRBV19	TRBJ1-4	ASSIGGTENEKLF
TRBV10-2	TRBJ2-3	ASTPTGLPSTDTQY
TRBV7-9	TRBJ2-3	ASSSKQGLAGVTDTQY
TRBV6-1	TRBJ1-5	ASSEAGSNQPQN
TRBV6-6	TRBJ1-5	ASSFGGGSQPQH
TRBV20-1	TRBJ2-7	SARMTGEQY
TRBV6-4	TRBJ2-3	ASSEAGGGTDTQY
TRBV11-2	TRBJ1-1	ASSLESGFGGSRANTEAF
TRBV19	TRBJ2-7	ASSGGVAGYEVYEQY
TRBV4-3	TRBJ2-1	ASSRDYAKDNEQF
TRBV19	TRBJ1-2	ASGRTGNYGYT
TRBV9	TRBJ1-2	ASSPGTAPYGYT
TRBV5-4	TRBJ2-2	ASSLPDKNTGELF
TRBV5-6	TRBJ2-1	ASSLTGDNEQF